These T cell receptor beta chains were read from a single sample in a study of blood T cell repertoires in COVID-19. Using immunoSEQ multiplex PCR, the repertoire was profiled, and TCRdb retains in-frame clones only, with some absent. The table has over 200,000 clones, 88% seen once. Sequenced: peripheral blood. All receptors come from a middle-aged man with acute or convalescent COVID-19. CDR3s include the opening cysteine and the closing phenylalanine or tryptophan. A D gene is named only where the DNA matches it firmly. Clone size appears in some rows only: once, few, many, or a class for an expanded clone.

d_gene: TRBD1; abundance: once; j_gene: TRBJ1-4; v_gene: TRBV27; CDR3aa: CASRQGVNEKLFF
d_gene: -; abundance: -; j_gene: TRBJ1-1; v_gene: TRBV6-5; CDR3aa: CASSYGRSNTEAFF
d_gene: TRBD1; abundance: once; j_gene: TRBJ1-2; v_gene: TRBV27; CDR3aa: CASSTTRDSYGYTF
d_gene: -; abundance: -; j_gene: TRBJ2-1; v_gene: TRBV7-2; CDR3aa: CASSQEGVGNNEQFF
d_gene: TRBD1; abundance: -; j_gene: TRBJ1-2; v_gene: TRBV7-2; CDR3aa: CASSTGTGAVGYTF
d_gene: -; abundance: -; j_gene: TRBJ1-1; v_gene: TRBV3-1/TRBV3-2; CDR3aa: CASSHGGYTEAFF
d_gene: TRBD1; abundance: -; j_gene: TRBJ1-2; v_gene: TRBV7-2; CDR3aa: CASSQDRLYGYTF
d_gene: TRBD1; abundance: -; j_gene: TRBJ1-4; v_gene: TRBV5-8; CDR3aa: CASSSDRGTTNEKLFF
d_gene: TRBD1; abundance: -; j_gene: TRBJ2-1; v_gene: TRBV7-9; CDR3aa: CASSAEDRGRWNEQFF
d_gene: -; abundance: -; j_gene: TRBJ1-5; v_gene: TRBV7-6; CDR3aa: CASSLGGGGPQHF